This T cell receptor (beta chain) was retrieved from a study of cytomegalovirus exposure and HLA in healthy donors. On the study more broadly: Assignment to the Caucasian-associated ancestry cluster applied to around 82% of the approximately 380 genotyped donors.

Germline-derived CDR1 and CDR2 are SQVTM and ANQGSEA. Trimming cost V 3 bases and J 8 bases, with 13 bases left between them. The CDR3 runs to 12 residues. The PCR contained 60 Vbeta and 13 Jbeta primers. Using immunoSEQ multiplex PCR, the repertoire was profiled, and TCRdb retains in-frame clones only, with some absent. The table has 150,000 or so clones, approximately 71% seen once. The J gene is TRBJ1-2, the V gene TRBV29-1; no definite D call. Material for sequencing was PBMCs. The source of this sequence is a man aged 18 to 29 in good health and CMV-seropositive. Written as DNA, the CDR3 is TGCAGCGTTGAGGACCTCGCGGGGGGCTACACCTTC. As protein: CSVEDLAGGYTF.